The next 29 T cell receptor beta chains were all read from a single sample in a study of OX40 agonist ivuxolimab in advanced cancers. Library creation used the immunoSEQ multiplex PCR assay. Entries here come from immuneACCESS through TCRdb and include only in-frame sequences with V and J called. Some clones fail to appear in such tables; in the studies checked, an unresolved V gene covers under half of the shortfall, and the cause of the remainder is unknown. For this sample the table gives around 81,000 clones, of which around 84% were detected only once. The ten largest clonotypes hold 5.5% to 7% of the sample. The sequences come from CD4+ or CD8+ T cells sorted from blood, collected in a trial of the OX40 agonist ivuxolimab. Receptors were obtained from an adult with an advanced solid tumor such as melanoma, head and neck, liver or kidney cancer.

V gene TRBV2 combines with J gene TRBJ2-5, with TRBD1 identical over 10 bases. Germline loops: CDR1 SNHLY, CDR2 FYNNEI. This CDR3 contains 14 residues. V shed 6 bases and J 4 bases; nucleotides not matched to a gene: 5. The CDR3 loop reads CASSLGTGVETQYF. The CDR3 region has the DNA TGTGCCAGCAGCCTAGGGACAGGGGTAGAGACCCAGTACTTC. The full variable domain, rest sourced from reference TRBV2 and TRBJ2-5, is EPEVTQTPSHQVTQMGQEVILRCVPISNHLYFYWYRQILGQKVEFLVSFYNNEISEKSEIFDDQFSVERPDGSNFTLKIRSTKLEDSAMYFCASSLGTGVETQYFGPGTRLLVL.

J is TRBJ2-3 and V is TRBV13; 9 bases are shared with TRBD1. This CDR3 spans 17 amino acids. Germline V gives CDR1 PRHDT, CDR2 FYEKMQ (reference sequence). With 1 base clipped from V and 3 bases from J, the junction kept 8 bases outside the gene matches. The CDR3 DNA is TGTGCCAGCAGCTTAGACTTGGGGGACAGGGAAACAGATACGCAGTATTTT. Amino acids: CASSLDLGDRETDTQYF.

V usage is TRBV19 and J usage is TRBJ2-5, with D perhaps TRBD2 (6 bases). Germline assignment: CDR1 LNHDA and CDR2 SQIVND (reference sequence). V lost 6 bases, J lost 4 bases, and 18 bases lay in between. This CDR3 region has 15 residues. CDR3 bases: TGTGCCAGTAGCAGGGACTTCGTTGTGGCAGAGACCCAGTACTTC. As protein: CASSRDFVVAETQYF.

The V call is TRBV2, the J call TRBJ2-5; 7 nucleotides line up with TRBD2. V lost 4 bases and J lost 4; bases outside the gene matches: 9. Per germline, CDR1 SNHLY and CDR2 FYNNEI. This CDR3 spans 15 amino acids. CDR3 region: CASSGLRGWGETQYF. CDR3 DNA: TGTGCCAGCAGTGGGTTGCGGGGGTGGGGAGAGACCCAGTACTTC.

The J gene is TRBJ2-3, the V gene TRBV6-1; 14 bases are shared with TRBD2. Germline assignment: CDR1 MNHNS and CDR2 SASEGT. V lost 8 bases to trimming and J lost 9 bases; unmatched junction nucleotides: 7. CDR3 size: 14 residues. The CDR3 loop reads CASEPGLAGVTQYF. The CDR3 DNA reads as TGTGCCAGCGAACCGGGACTAGCGGGAGTAACGCAGTATTTT.

The chain uses TRBV7-6 and TRBJ1-2; no definite D call. The CDR3 is 11 residues long. Looked up from germline, CDR1 is SGHVS and CDR2 is FNYEAQ. The V end lost 8 bases, the J end lost 7 bases, and 11 bases lay between the germline ends. CDR3: CASGDAGGYTF. The CDR3 DNA reads TGTGCCAGCGGGGATGCGGGTGGCTACACCTTC.

The chain recombines TRBV6-1 with TRBJ2-7; D uncertain. Looked up from germline, CDR1 is MNHNS and CDR2 is SASEGT. Trimming took off 8 bases at V and 4 bases at J, with 15 bases between the two ends. The CDR3 loop spans 13 amino acids. CDR3 region: CASSGSFYYEQYV. DNA of the CDR3: TGTGCCAGCTCCGGCAGCTTTTATTACGAGCAGTACGTC.

The rearrangement uses TRBV6-5 and TRBJ1-5; D remains ambiguous. Germline values: CDR1 MNHEY, CDR2 SVGAGI. There are 14 residues in the CDR3. V was trimmed by 1 base and J by 4 bases, leaving 8 bases between them. CDR3 in amino acids: CASSYFVGNQPQHF. Written as DNA, the CDR3 is TGTGCCAGCAGTTACTTTGTGGGAAATCAGCCCCAGCATTTT.

The V call is TRBV25-1, the J call TRBJ2-5; D remains ambiguous. The better agreement between TRBJ2-7 and the DNA end casts doubt on the J call. Per the germline V gene, CDR1 is MGHDK and CDR2 is SYGVNS. CDR3 size: 12 residues. CDR3 nucleotides: TGTGCCAGCAGTGAAGCTAAGGACGAGCAGTACTTC. It specifies CASSEAKDEQYF.

This clone was seen a single time. CDR3 sequence (DNA): TGTGCCAGCAGTAAAGGACAGGGGAACACAGATACGCAGTATTTT. Translating it yields CASSKGQGNTDTQYF. The rearrangement uses TRBV6-6 and TRBJ2-3, with 9 positions matching TRBD1. Germline V gene lookup returns CDR1 MNHNY and CDR2 SVGAGI (reference sequence). This CDR3 has 15 amino acids. V lost 5 bases, J lost 2 bases, and 5 bases stayed unmatched.

This chain links TRBV25-1 with TRBJ2-7, with D unclear. From germline, CDR1 is MGHDK and CDR2 SYGVNS. Trimming stripped 3 bases from V and 4 bases from J, with 7 bases between. The CDR3 loop spans 12 amino acids. The CDR3: CASSDNGYEQYV. The DNA for the CDR3 is TGTGCCAGCAGTGATAACGGGTACGAGCAGTACGTC.

This chain uses TRBV18 with TRBJ2-7; 7 positions agree with TRBD1. Germline V gene sequence: CDR1 KGHSH, CDR2 LQKENI. The ends lost 6 bases at V and 2 bases at J; junction bases unmatched: 4. This CDR3 is built from 13 residues. Here the CDR3 reads CASSHGTAYEQYV. CDR3 bases: TGTGCCAGCTCCCACGGGACAGCCTACGAGCAGTACGTC.

This rearrangement joins TRBV7-9 to TRBJ2-7; D call uncertain. This CDR3 spans 12 amino acids. Germline-derived CDR1 and CDR2 are SEHNR and FQNEAQ (reference sequence). Trimming took off 3 bases at V and 3 bases at J, with 6 bases between the two ends. CDR3 loop: CASSLVSYEQYF. In nucleotides, the CDR3 is TGTGCCAGCAGCTTGGTTAGCTACGAGCAGTACTTC.

The rearrangement joins TRBV28 to TRBJ1-5; D call uncertain. CDR1 MDHEN and CDR2 SYDVKM come from the germline V gene. Trimming removed 6 bases from V and 6 bases from J, with 18 bases in between. This CDR3 is 15 amino acids long. The CDR3 region has the DNA TGTGCCAGCAGCCGCCACAATGGGTATGGTCAGCCCCAGCATTTT. This sequence encodes CASSRHNGYGQPQHF.

This chain links TRBV30 with TRBJ2-7; no definite D call. The length of the CDR3 is 11 residues. CDR1 and CDR2 from the germline V gene are GTSNPN and SVGIG (reference sequence). V was clipped by 3 bases and J by 7 bases, with 10 bases between them. The CDR3 region is CAWRFPGEQYF. The CDR3 nucleotides read TGTGCCTGGAGGTTCCCCGGAGAGCAGTACTTC.

The genes are TRBV5-6 and TRBJ1-2; TRBD1 matches 8 bases. CDR3 length: 16 residues. Losses at the gene ends were 4 bases for V and 4 bases for J; bases not matched to a gene: 12. Germline CDR1 reads SGHDT; CDR2 reads YYEEEE. CDR3 loop: CASSREPGQAVYGYTF. The CDR3 DNA is TGTGCCAGCAGCCGAGAGCCGGGACAGGCAGTCTATGGCTACACCTTC.

The chain is built from TRBV5-1 and TRBJ2-3; TRBD2 matches at 8 bases. Germline loops: CDR1 SGHRS, CDR2 YFSETQ. Trimming at V came to 9 bases and at J to 6 bases, leaving 18 bases not matched to a gene. The CDR3 is 16 amino acids. CDR3 protein: CATSSAAGGHPDTQYF. In nucleotides, the CDR3 is TGCGCCACCTCTTCGGCGGCGGGGGGCCACCCCGATACGCAGTATTTT.

J is TRBJ1-2 and V is TRBV11-2; D possibly corresponds to TRBD1 (6 bases). CDR3 length: 17 residues. Looked up from germline, CDR1 is SGHAT and CDR2 is FQNNGV. Trimming stripped 1 base from V and 2 bases from J, with 17 bases between. The CDR3 here is CASSLVQGREENYGYTF. CDR3 sequence (DNA): TGTGCCAGCAGCTTAGTGCAGGGGCGCGAAGAGAACTATGGCTACACCTTC.

CDR3: CASSLVVTDNYGYTF. CDR3 coding DNA: TGTGCCAGCAGCTTAGTGGTTACGGACAACTATGGCTACACCTTC. This chain links TRBV7-9 with TRBJ1-2; no firm D call. Germline V lookup: CDR1 SEHNR, CDR2 FQNEAQ (reference sequence). The CDR3 runs 15 residues. V dropped 1 base and J dropped 2 bases, with 11 bases sitting between them.

This sequence joins TRBV11-1 and TRBJ2-7; 8 positions match TRBD1. V shed 2 bases, J shed 2 bases, and the junction held 5 bases outside the gene matches. The CDR3 totals 15 residues. Germline loops: CDR1 SGHAT, CDR2 FQDESV (reference sequence). CDR3 sequence: CASSLTGTGAYEQYF. Written as DNA, the CDR3 is TGTGCCAGCAGCTTAACCGGGACAGGTGCCTACGAGCAGTACTTC.

Only a few counts were recorded for this clone. The chain links TRBV10-1 to TRBJ1-2; D gene uncertain. Germline V gene lookup returns CDR1 WNHNN and CDR2 SYGVQD (reference sequence). V dropped 3 bases and J dropped 3 bases, with 8 bases sitting between them. The CDR3 has 13 residues. The CDR3 bases are TGCGCCAGCAGTGAACGGCAGCACTATGGCTACACCTTC. This codes for CASSERQHYGYTF.

The rearrangement joins TRBV5-1 to TRBJ2-4; 10 bases align to TRBD2. The CDR3 loop spans 19 amino acids. The V gene end was trimmed by 4 bases and the J gene end by 0 bases; junction bases not matched to a gene: 13. Germline CDR1 is SGHRS and CDR2 is YFSETQ. Here the CDR3 reads CASSPGLAGVVLAKNIQYF. The CDR3 DNA follows: TGCGCCAGCAGCCCCGGGCTAGCGGGAGTGGTCTTAGCCAAAAACATTCAGTACTTC.

The rearrangement joins TRBV6-5 to TRBJ2-7; the D call may be TRBD1 or TRBD2 (5 bases each). CDR3 length: 14 residues. V lost 6 bases, J lost 1 base, and 13 bases lay in between. Looked up from germline, CDR1 is MNHEY and CDR2 is SVGAGI. CDR3 DNA sequence: TGTGCCAGCAGGAGGGACGGAACTTCCTACGAGCAGTACGTC. Protein sequence: CASRRDGTSYEQYV.

The chain recombines TRBV4-2 with TRBJ2-2; D uncertain. V lost 0 bases and J 4 bases, leaving 12 bases between the germline ends. Germline CDR1 is LGHNA and CDR2 is YNFKEQ. This CDR3 contains 16 residues. As DNA, the CDR3 is TGTGCCAGCAGCCAAGAAATTCAGTGGTCCACCGGGGAGCTGTTTTTT. Amino acids: CASSQEIQWSTGELFF.

The chain has TRBV27 and TRBJ1-5, with a tentative D call TRBD1 (6 bases). The CDR3 runs to 16 residues. Germline-derived CDR1 and CDR2 are MNHEY and SMNVEV (reference sequence). Trimming pared 6 bases from V and 6 bases from J, leaving 21 bases between. CDR3 DNA: TGTGCCAGCAGGGACTTCGGACAGACTCTCGGTCAGCCCCAGCATTTT. The encoded protein is CASRDFGQTLGQPQHF.

This chain joins TRBV28 and TRBJ2-7, with 8 bases that match TRBD1. Germline V gene data show CDR1 as MDHEN and CDR2 as SYDVKM. V lost 4 bases and J lost 4; bases outside the gene matches: 12. CDR3 size: 16 residues. The CDR3, as DNA: TGTGCCAGCAGTTCGCCTGACTCGACAGGGGATTACGAGCAGTACTTC. Translating gives CASSSPDSTGDYEQYF. The full variable domain, with the rest looked up from reference TRBV28 and TRBJ2-7, is DVKVTQSSRYLVKRTGEKVFLECVQDMDHENMFWYRQDPGLGLRLIYFSYDVKMKEKGDIPEGYSVSREKKERFSLILESASTNQTSMYLCASSSPDSTGDYEQYFGPGTRLTVT.

This clone has only one observation. The chain links TRBV9 to TRBJ1-1; tentative D call: TRBD1 (5 bases). The CDR3 spans 12 residues. Trimming cost V 2 bases and J 4 bases, with 6 bases left between them. Germline CDR1 SGDLS, CDR2 YYNGEE. The CDR3 spells CASSVGGTEAFF. Here the CDR3 DNA reads TGTGCCAGCAGCGTCGGGGGCACTGAAGCTTTCTTT.

This clone was found once. The chain links TRBV7-2 to TRBJ1-5; weak D call: TRBD1 (5 bases). Between the trimmed V and J ends, which lost 3 bases and 1 base, there was a span of 13 bases. This CDR3 region has 16 residues. The germline V gene has CDR1 SGHTA and CDR2 FQGNSA. CDR3 bases: TGTGCCAGCAGCTTGCCCGAACGGGGGAGCAATCAGCCCCAGCATTTT. Translation: CASSLPERGSNQPQHF.

This clone is a singleton in its sample. The V and J genes are TRBV18 and TRBJ2-3, with a tentative D call TRBD1 (6 bases). The CDR3 is 15 amino acids. Trimming left V 1 base short and J 2 bases short, with 10 bases between. In germline, CDR1 is KGHSH, CDR2 LQKENI. The CDR3 sequence is CASSPRTGFTDTQYF. The CDR3 nucleotides read TGTGCCAGCTCACCACGAACAGGGTTCACAGATACGCAGTATTTT.